The 32 T cell receptor beta chains listed next were all sequenced from one sample in a study of cytomegalovirus exposure and HLA in healthy donors. The study ran its PCR with 60 Vbeta and 13 Jbeta primers. Clones were sequenced by immunoSEQ multiplex PCR, and TCRdb holds only the in-frame ones, with some missing. The sample lists around 200,000 clones; 75% to 90% were seen once. Source material: PBMCs. These receptors were taken from a woman in her twenties or thirties in good health and CMV-seronegative.

The rearrangement uses TRBV2 and TRBJ2-2, with 8 bases identical to TRBD1. With V trimmed by 4 bases and J by 5 bases, 3 bases remained unmatched. This CDR3 is built from 14 residues. Germline lookup yields CDR1 SNHLY and CDR2 FYNNEI. This chain's CDR3 is CASSGRGQTGELFF. The CDR3 DNA follows: TGTGCCAGCAGTGGCAGGGGGCAAACCGGGGAGCTGTTTTTT.

This clone was seen just once. This chain connects TRBV9 to TRBJ1-6; D gene ambiguous. The V end was cut by 0 bases, the J end by 9 bases, with 7 bases between. Germline V lookup: CDR1 SGDLS, CDR2 YYNGEE. The CDR3 sequence is 13 residues long. The CDR3 reads CASSVDAGSPLHF. The CDR3 DNA reads as TGTGCCAGCAGCGTAGACGCGGGTTCACCCCTCCACTTT.

CDR3 coding DNA: TGCAGCGTTGTAGCGGGAGGTAGTACCGGGGAGCTGTTTTTT. Translated: CSVVAGGSTGELFF. The chain has TRBV29-1 and TRBJ2-2; 10 bases match TRBD2. Trimming took 4 bases from V and 5 from J; bases not matched to a gene: 4. CDR1 SQVTM and CDR2 ANQGSEA come from the germline V gene. This CDR3 comprises 14 residues.

The chain has TRBV28 and TRBJ1-2, with D possibly TRBD1 on 6 matching bases. This CDR3 is built from 15 residues. Trimming pared 3 bases from V and 8 bases from J, leaving 19 bases between. CDR1 is MDHEN, CDR2 SYDVKM, per germline. In DNA, the CDR3 is TGTGCCAGCAGTTTCGTTCAGGGGATAGTTAAAGGCTACACCTTC. It yields the protein CASSFVQGIVKGYTF.

CDR3 sequence (DNA): TGTGCCAGTCAGGGCACCCTGACCTACGAGCAGTACTTC. This codes for CASQGTLTYEQYF. The rearrangement links TRBV2 to TRBJ2-5; a weak D match, TRBD1 (5 bases). Matching the DNA end better, TRBJ2-7 makes the J call doubtful. In germline, CDR1 is SNHLY, CDR2 FYNNEI. This CDR3 contains 13 residues.

The V and J genes are TRBV9 and TRBJ2-3; a weak D match, TRBD2 (6 bases). Germline lookup yields CDR1 SGDLS and CDR2 YYNGEE. The V gene lost 3 bases and the J gene lost 4 bases, with 21 bases spanning the gap. The CDR3 loop spans 17 amino acids. The CDR3 DNA reads TGTGCCAGCAGCGATAGCGCCGGGACTGAAGGGGCAGATACGCAGTATTTT. This gives the protein CASSDSAGTEGADTQYF.

The CDR3 region has the DNA TGCAGCGTTGTAGAATCCGCCGGGGAGCTGTTTTTT. Amino acid sequence: CSVVESAGELFF. The chain joins TRBV29-1 to TRBJ2-2; D is unclear. V was shortened by 4 bases and J by 6 bases, with 9 bases between the two germline ends. CDR3 length equals 12 residues. CDR1 is SQVTM and CDR2 is ANQGSEA in the germline V gene.

The chain links TRBV4-1 to TRBJ2-1; possibly TRBD1 for D (9 bases). The CDR3 totals 18 residues. V lost 2 bases to trimming and J lost 7 bases, with 24 bases between them. Germline CDR1 MGHRA, CDR2 YSYEKL. CDR3 region: CASSQLPGGTGSQNEQFF. CDR3 bases: TGCGCCAGCAGCCAACTCCCGGGGGGGACAGGGTCCCAGAATGAGCAGTTCTTC.

This sequence joins TRBV11-2 and TRBJ2-1, with unresolved D. Between the trimmed V and J ends, which lost 0 bases and 8 bases, there was a span of 8 bases. This CDR3 comprises 13 residues. Looked up from germline, CDR1 is SGHAT and CDR2 is FQNNGV. The CDR3 here is CASSLEMGHEQFF. CDR3 DNA: TGTGCCAGCAGCTTAGAAATGGGCCATGAGCAGTTCTTC. Based on the CDR3 plus reference TRBV11-2 and TRBJ2-1, the full variable domain is EAGVAQSPRYKIIEKRQSVAFWCNPISGHATLYWYQQILGQGPKLLIQFQNNGVVDDSQLPKDRFSAERLKGVDSTLKIQPAKLEDSAVYLCASSLEMGHEQFFGPGTRLTVL.

This clone was found a few times. The chain is built from TRBV9 and TRBJ1-1, with a tentative D call TRBD1 (5 bases). Germline V gene sequence: CDR1 SGDLS, CDR2 YYNGEE. Trimming cost V 0 bases and J 5 bases, with 11 bases left between them. The CDR3 spans 14 residues. CDR3 in DNA: TGTGCCAGCAGCGTAGGACCAGGGATGACTGAAGCTTTCTTT. Encoded protein: CASSVGPGMTEAFF.

The V gene is TRBV5-1, the J gene TRBJ1-1; D is possibly TRBD1 (5 bases). Germline values: CDR1 SGHRS, CDR2 YFSETQ. Trimming removed 0 bases at V and 1 base at J, with 10 bases between. There are 15 residues in the CDR3. This chain's CDR3 is CASSLVAGWNTEAFF. The DNA for the CDR3 is TGCGCCAGCAGCTTGGTGGCAGGGTGGAACACTGAAGCTTTCTTT.

This chain joins TRBV5-1 and TRBJ2-1; TRBD2 matches 12 bases. Losses at the gene ends were 3 bases for V and 8 bases for J; bases not matched to a gene: 9. CDR3 size: 16 residues. Looked up from germline, CDR1 is SGHRS and CDR2 is YFSETQ. The chain's CDR3 is CASSSSGRALNDEQFF. The CDR3 DNA sequence: TGCGCCAGCAGCTCTAGCGGGAGGGCCTTGAACGATGAGCAGTTCTTC.

The genes are TRBV13 and TRBJ2-5; 10 bases line up with TRBD2. This CDR3 has 14 amino acids. Per the germline V gene, CDR1 is PRHDT and CDR2 is FYEKMQ (reference sequence). The V segment lost 3 bases and the J segment 5 bases; nucleotides outside the gene matches: 3. The CDR3 DNA is TGTGCCAGCAGCTTCAGAGCGGGAGGGGAGACCCAGTACTTC. This gives the protein CASSFRAGGETQYF.

This chain joins TRBV28 and TRBJ1-5; D gene ambiguous. This CDR3 has 12 residues. CDR1 is MDHEN, CDR2 SYDVKM, per germline. V dropped 6 bases and J dropped 5 bases, with 8 bases sitting between them. CDR3 sequence (DNA): TGTGCCAGCAGGATTCGAGATCAGCCCCAGCATTTT. Protein sequence: CASRIRDQPQHF. The whole variable domain, filled in from reference TRBV28 and TRBJ1-5, reads DVKVTQSSRYLVKRTGEKVFLECVQDMDHENMFWYRQDPGLGLRLIYFSYDVKMKEKGDIPEGYSVSREKKERFSLILESASTNQTSMYLCASRIRDQPQHFGDGTRLSIL.

This clone showed up just once. The V gene is TRBV27, the J gene TRBJ2-5, with D possibly being TRBD1 (7 bases). V dropped 2 bases and J dropped 2 bases, with 15 bases sitting between them. Looked up from germline, CDR1 is MNHEY and CDR2 is SMNVEV (reference sequence). The CDR3 is made up of 16 amino acids. Here the CDR3 DNA reads TGTGCCAGCAGTTTACGTGCAGGGGGGTCTCAAGAGACCCAGTACTTC. It codes for CASSLRAGGSQETQYF.

V gene TRBV7-9 combines with J gene TRBJ1-1, with unresolved D. The CDR3 spans 15 residues. Trimming left V 5 bases short and J 5 bases short, with 18 bases between. Germline V gene lookup returns CDR1 SEHNR and CDR2 FQNEAQ (reference sequence). CDR3 sequence reads: CASSPWRGLGTEAFF. In DNA form, the CDR3 reads TGTGCCAGCAGCCCATGGCGGGGTTTGGGAACTGAAGCTTTCTTT.

The genes are TRBV5-1 and TRBJ2-3; the match to TRBD1 covers 11 bases. Per the germline V gene, CDR1 is SGHRS and CDR2 is YFSETQ. The CDR3 extends over 14 amino acids. The ends lost 8 bases at V and 4 bases at J; junction bases unmatched: 6. CDR3 sequence (DNA): TGCGCCAGTGCCGGGACAGGGGGAGCAGATACGCAGTATTTT. Amino acids: CASAGTGGADTQYF.

The chain couples TRBV6-5 to TRBJ2-5, with D maybe TRBD2 (5 bases). The CDR3 totals 14 residues. Trimming cost V 6 bases and J 2 bases, with 13 bases left between them. Per the germline V gene, CDR1 is MNHEY and CDR2 is SVGAGI. For the CDR3, the DNA is TGTGCCAGCAGACCGGCCCAGCGGCAAGAGACCCAGTACTTC. Residues: CASRPAQRQETQYF.

V usage is TRBV7-8 and J usage is TRBJ2-2, with 9 bases identical to TRBD2. Germline V gene lookup returns CDR1 SGHVS and CDR2 FQNEAQ. This CDR3 has 16 residues. V was clipped by 4 bases and J by 3 bases; unmatched bases: 6. CDR3 in DNA: TGTGCCAGCAGCTATCCGGGACTAGCCGACACCGGGGAGCTGTTTTTT. Protein: CASSYPGLADTGELFF.

J is TRBJ2-5 and V is TRBV28, with D possibly TRBD2 on 6 matching bases. Germline loops: CDR1 MDHEN, CDR2 SYDVKM. The CDR3 extends over 15 amino acids. Trimming stripped 1 base from V and 4 bases from J, with 13 bases between. DNA for the CDR3: TGTGCCAGCAGTTTATTGCGGGATAGACGAGAGACCCAGTACTTC. This gives the protein CASSLLRDRRETQYF.

V and J are TRBV7-9 and TRBJ2-7; TRBD2 aligns across 8 bases. Germline V gives CDR1 SEHNR, CDR2 FQNEAQ (reference sequence). This CDR3 is 13 amino acids long. The V segment lost 6 bases and the J segment 5 bases; nucleotides outside the gene matches: 6. CDR3 in DNA: TGTGCCAGCAGGGACGGGAGGGGAGACGAGCAGTACTTC. It encodes CASRDGRGDEQYF.

V is TRBV19 and J is TRBJ1-5; TRBD1 matches at 7 bases. Trimming cost V 5 bases and J 3 bases; bases outside gene matches: 7. This CDR3 has 15 amino acids. Per the germline V gene, CDR1 is LNHDA and CDR2 is SQIVND (reference sequence). The CDR3 reads CASSRRDSLNQPQHF. DNA for the CDR3: TGTGCCAGTAGTCGCCGGGACAGCCTCAATCAGCCCCAGCATTTT.

The chain combines TRBV11-2 with TRBJ1-4; D not certain. V was pared by 1 base and J by 9 bases, with 9 bases between. This CDR3 comprises 13 residues. Germline CDR1 is SGHAT and CDR2 is FQNNGV. The CDR3 sequence: CASSLGPVKKLFF. DNA for the CDR3: TGTGCCAGCAGCTTAGGCCCGGTCAAAAAACTGTTTTTT.

The chain links TRBV18 to TRBJ1-5, with 7 bases that match TRBD1. V shed 6 bases and J 8 bases; nucleotides not matched to a gene: 7. Per the germline V gene, CDR1 is KGHSH and CDR2 is LQKENI. This CDR3 contains 13 residues. This chain's CDR3 is CASSPGQMEPQHF. The CDR3 DNA is TGTGCCAGCTCGCCGGGACAGATGGAGCCCCAGCATTTT.

V is TRBV11-2 and J is TRBJ2-7, with 13 positions matching TRBD2. Germline assignment: CDR1 SGHAT and CDR2 FQNNGV. This CDR3 contains 15 residues. Losses at the gene ends were 4 bases for V and 5 bases for J; bases not matched to a gene: 5. Here the CDR3 DNA reads TGTGCCAGCAGCTCGTTGGGACTAGCGGGAAACGAGCAGTACTTC. This gives the protein CASSSLGLAGNEQYF.

The chain employs TRBV29-1 and TRBJ2-7; 7 positions agree with TRBD1. This CDR3 contains 13 residues. The V and J ends lost 6 bases and 2 bases, in that order; junction bases with no gene match: 7. Per germline, CDR1 SQVTM and CDR2 ANQGSEA. This CDR3 is CSVRDSLTYEQYF. CDR3 coding DNA: TGCAGCGTCCGGGACAGCCTAACCTACGAGCAGTACTTC.

The rearrangement links TRBV6-1 to TRBJ2-3, with 12 bases identical to TRBD1. This CDR3 contains 16 residues. Germline V gene lookup returns CDR1 MNHNS and CDR2 SASEGT. The ends lost 4 bases at V and 5 bases at J; junction bases unmatched: 7. The CDR3 DNA is TGTGCCAGCAGTGCAGGGACAGGGGGCTTTCGAGATACGCAGTATTTT. This sequence encodes CASSAGTGGFRDTQYF.

CDR3 nucleotide sequence: TGTGCCAGTACCTCTAGCGGGAGCGGTAATGAGCAGTTCTTC. Translated: CASTSSGSGNEQFF. The chain links TRBV19 to TRBJ2-1, with 10 positions matching TRBD2. The CDR3 has 14 amino acids. V gave up 7 bases and J gave up 7 bases; unmatched junction bases: 7. Germline V lookup: CDR1 LNHDA, CDR2 SQIVND (reference sequence).

This chain joins TRBV6-5 and TRBJ2-7; D is ambiguous. V gave up 6 bases and J gave up 2 bases, with 14 bases separating them. Germline V gives CDR1 MNHEY, CDR2 SVGAGI. The CDR3 totals 14 residues. CDR3 amino acids: CASRELWSTYEQYF. CDR3 nucleotide sequence: TGTGCCAGCAGAGAGCTATGGTCAACCTACGAGCAGTACTTC.

V is TRBV5-1 and J is TRBJ2-2; possible D gene TRBD2, 5 bases. Trimming took 6 bases from V and 0 from J, leaving 9 bases between them. Germline CDR1 is SGHRS and CDR2 is YFSETQ. The length of the CDR3 is 14 residues. This chain's CDR3 is CASKGAANTGELFF. The CDR3 DNA follows: TGCGCCAGCAAGGGAGCGGCGAACACCGGGGAGCTGTTTTTT.

Only a few counts were recorded for this clone. The chain carries TRBV9 and TRBJ2-3, with D hard to call. This CDR3 comprises 14 residues. Germline V CDR1 and CDR2: SGDLS, YYNGEE. V dropped 0 bases and J dropped 6 bases, with 11 bases sitting between them. The CDR3 sequence: CASSVAPTRDTQYF. CDR3 nucleotides: TGTGCCAGCAGCGTAGCACCGACGCGGGATACGCAGTATTTT.

The V call is TRBV30, the J call TRBJ2-5; unclear D gene. The CDR3 loop spans 13 amino acids. Trimming pared 8 bases from V and 7 bases from J, leaving 20 bases between. Germline CDR1 is GTSNPN and CDR2 is SVGIG (reference sequence). The CDR3 nucleotides are TGTGCCGCGGAGCGTGGGTGGGTGGGGACCCAGTACTTC. Residues: CAAERGWVGTQYF.